The clone carrying this TCR beta chain is classed as medium-sized. Its antigen is undetermined. The data stem from a study of T cell repertoires in ileal Crohn's disease. Study information: About 37% were active smokers at surgery; median disease duration was nearly eight years. Operated complications were stricturing disease (61%) and penetrating disease (approximately 39%).

Whole-study findings and limits: All patients with clonality above 26.8% had endoscopic recurrence.

Using immunoSEQ multiplex PCR, the repertoire was profiled, and TCRdb retains in-frame clones only, with some absent. The profile covers about 15,000 clones, with approximately 80% appearing a single time and around 3.9% taken by the ten largest. Described time point: inflamed ileum from the surgical specimen. Losses at the gene ends were 3 bases for V and 4 bases for J; bases not matched to a gene: 4. CDR1 SGDLS and CDR2 YYNGEE come from the germline V gene. The CDR3 consists of 14 residues. The V gene is TRBV9, the J gene TRBJ2-5; 9 positions agree with TRBD2. Sequences were obtained from ileal tissue. The sequence derives from an adult with Crohn's disease. CDR3: CASSDPTSGETQYF. In nucleotides, the CDR3 is TGTGCCAGCAGCGACCCGACTAGCGGAGAGACCCAGTACTTC.